This passage covers 6 T cell receptor beta chains from one sample sequenced in a study of blood T cell repertoires in COVID-19. Profiling relied on immunoSEQ multiplex PCR, and the TCRdb table lists in-frame clones only, not all of them. The sample contains 75,000 to 90,000 clones, under 80% of which appear only once. The sample comprised peripheral blood. The receptors stem from a man aged 55 to 69 with COVID-19, enrolled during active disease.

The chain joins TRBV7-3 to TRBJ2-7; 9 bases agree with TRBD2. In germline, CDR1 is SGHTA, CDR2 FQGTGA. Unmatched junction bases numbered 7, after V lost 4 bases and J lost 0 bases. The CDR3 spans 16 residues. The CDR3 loop reads CASSSTSGPISYEQYF. DNA for the CDR3: TGTGCCAGCAGCTCCACTAGCGGGCCAATCTCCTACGAGCAGTACTTC.

V usage is TRBV14 and J usage is TRBJ1-3; D not certain. CDR3 length: 15 amino acids. Looked up from germline, CDR1 is SGHDN and CDR2 is FVKESK. V gave up 1 base and J gave up 8 bases, with 15 bases separating them. CDR3 nucleotide sequence: TGTGCCAGCAGCCAAGTTGGTGCCGGGGTGGACACCATATATTTT. The encoded protein is CASSQVGAGVDTIYF.

This chain uses TRBV29-1 with TRBJ1-2; 7 bases match TRBD1. Germline assignment: CDR1 SQVTM and CDR2 ANQGSEA. The ends lost 6 bases at V and 4 bases at J; junction bases unmatched: 11. This CDR3 contains 14 residues. CDR3 nucleotide sequence: TGCAGCGTCCCAACAGGGGAGGCGACCTATGGCTACACCTTC. This translates into CSVPTGEATYGYTF.

This clone was seen once. The V and J genes are TRBV7-2 and TRBJ2-3, with 14 bases lining up with TRBD2. The ends lost 5 bases at V and 5 bases at J; junction bases unmatched: 6. Germline V gene data show CDR1 as SGHTA and CDR2 as FQGNSA. The CDR3 is made up of 16 amino acids. For the CDR3, the DNA is TGTGCCAGCAGCCAGGGACTAGCGGGAGTTCAAGATACGCAGTATTTT. It translates to CASSQGLAGVQDTQYF.

The chain recombines TRBV7-6 with TRBJ1-2, with 8 bases lining up with TRBD1. In germline, CDR1 is SGHVS, CDR2 FNYEAQ. Trimming took 5 bases from V and 0 from J; bases not matched to a gene: 5. The CDR3 covers 15 residues. The DNA of the CDR3 is TGTGCCAGCAGCCTCGGGACAGGCGCTAACTATGGCTACACCTTC. Residues: CASSLGTGANYGYTF.

This clone was observed a few times. The chain carries TRBV7-2 and TRBJ2-1; D gene uncertain. The germline V gene has CDR1 SGHTA and CDR2 FQGNSA. The V gene lost 4 bases and the J gene lost 5 bases, with 9 bases spanning the gap. CDR3 length equals 13 residues. The CDR3 reads CASSSPLDNEQFF. For the CDR3, the DNA is TGTGCCAGCAGCTCGCCACTTGACAATGAGCAGTTCTTC.